These 10 T cell receptor beta chains originate from one sample sequenced in a study of T cells in Graves' hyperthyroidism and ophthalmopathy. Researchers amplified the TCR beta CDR3 regions from RNA transcripts. Initially, a first-round RT-PCR of the TCR CDR3 employed the HTBI primer set. TCRdb reanalysed the multiplex PCR reads using MiXCR and keeps one entry per CDR3 protein. The sample holds around 500,000 distinct CDR3 sequences, about 15% seen once. Sequencing was performed on blood. These receptors came from a woman aged 40 to 50 with Graves' hyperthyroidism.

A few counts support this clonotype. V is TRBV20-1 and J is TRBJ1-2; D call uncertain. The V end lost 3 bases, the J end lost 0 bases, and 11 bases lay between the germline ends. Per the germline V gene, CDR1 is DFQATT and CDR2 is SNEGSKA (reference sequence). This CDR3 has 14 amino acids. This chain's CDR3 is CSASSGAPNYGYTF. DNA of the CDR3: TGCAGTGCTAGTTCAGGAGCGCCTAACTATGGCTACACCTTC.

This clonotype appeared a few times. This chain joins TRBV4-2 and TRBJ1-6, with 7 bases fitting TRBD1. The CDR3 covers 19 residues. The junction had 16 bases not matched to a gene; V was cut back by 0 bases and J by 8 bases. CDR1 and CDR2 from the germline V gene are LGHNA and YNFKEQ. The CDR3 bases are TGTGCCAGCAGCCAAGAAGCTCCCGGTCCTACAGGGGCCTATTCACCCCTCCACTTT. Protein product: CASSQEAPGPTGAYSPLHF.

The table lists this clonotype with many counts. V gene TRBV18 combines with J gene TRBJ1-6; a possible D gene is TRBD1 (5 bases). Per germline, CDR1 KGHSH and CDR2 LQKENI. V was cut by 3 bases and J by 5 bases, with 11 bases left in between. CDR3 size: 15 residues. CDR3 residues: CASSPGTADNSPLHF. The CDR3 region has the DNA TGTGCCAGCTCACCCGGGACGGCGGATAATTCACCCCTCCACTTT.

The sample holds many counts of this clonotype. The chain couples TRBV9 to TRBJ2-7; 7 bases fit TRBD1. The CDR3 is 14 residues long. Looked up from germline, CDR1 is SGDLS and CDR2 is YYNGEE. Germline trimming cut 7 bases from V and 2 bases from J; bases unmatched to any gene: 9. DNA of the CDR3: TGTGCCAGCGGCCCCGGGACAGCACCCTACGAGCAGTACTTC. It codes for CASGPGTAPYEQYF.

This clonotype appeared many times. The chain links TRBV30 to TRBJ2-7, with D tentatively TRBD1 or TRBD2 (6 bases each). Per germline, CDR1 GTSNPN and CDR2 SVGIG (reference sequence). The CDR3 sequence is 13 residues long. The germline V and J ends were trimmed by 3 bases and 6 bases, with 15 bases remaining between them. The chain's CDR3 is CAWRRDKGGEQYF. DNA for the CDR3: TGTGCCTGGAGGAGGGACAAGGGGGGCGAGCAGTACTTC.

The V and J genes are TRBV20-1 and TRBJ2-1; D is unresolved. The CDR3 length is 14 residues. Germline V gene lookup returns CDR1 DFQATT and CDR2 SNEGSKA (reference sequence). The V end lost 1 base, the J end lost 0 bases, and 7 bases lay between the germline ends. CDR3 nucleotides: TGCAGTGCTAGAGCCAAGAGCTCCTACAATGAGCAGTTCTTC. Amino acids: CSARAKSSYNEQFF.

The sample holds many counts of this clonotype. This chain joins TRBV7-8 and TRBJ1-1; 8 positions match TRBD1. With 4 bases clipped from V and 1 base from J, the junction kept 2 bases outside the gene matches. The germline V gene encodes CDR1 SGHVS and CDR2 FQNEAQ. CDR3 size: 14 residues. The CDR3 protein is CASSYQGANTEAFF. The DNA for the CDR3 is TGTGCCAGCAGCTACCAGGGGGCGAACACTGAAGCTTTCTTT.

This clonotype was counted ten times or more. V is TRBV2 and J is TRBJ2-1; 11 bases line up with TRBD2. V shed 3 bases, J shed 5 bases, and the junction held 3 bases outside the gene matches. CDR1 is SNHLY and CDR2 is FYNNEI in the germline V gene. This CDR3 is built from 15 residues. The CDR3: CASSEGTSGNNEQFF. For the CDR3, the DNA is TGTGCCAGCAGTGAGGGGACTAGCGGCAACAATGAGCAGTTCTTC.

In this sample, this clonotype turned up a few times. This may arise from a read error, as a much more abundant clone is one base away. The chain uses TRBV10-3 and TRBJ1-1; D unresolved. V was trimmed by 4 bases and J by 0 bases, leaving 15 bases between them. The CDR3 has 16 residues. Per germline, CDR1 ENHRY and CDR2 SYGVKD. The CDR3, as DNA: TGTGCCATCAGTGGGTCTGGAGGCGGCATGAACACTGAAGCTTTCTTT. This translates into CAISGSGGGMNTEAFF.

This clonotype was detected a few times. The V and J genes are TRBV29-1 and TRBJ2-7; D gene unclear. CDR1 and CDR2 (germline): SQVTM, ANQGSEA. CDR3 length: 12 residues. V shed 6 bases and J shed 0 bases, with 9 bases lying between them. The CDR3 DNA sequence: TGCAGCGTCGACACCTCCTCCTACGAGCAGTACTTC. It yields the protein CSVDTSSYEQYF.